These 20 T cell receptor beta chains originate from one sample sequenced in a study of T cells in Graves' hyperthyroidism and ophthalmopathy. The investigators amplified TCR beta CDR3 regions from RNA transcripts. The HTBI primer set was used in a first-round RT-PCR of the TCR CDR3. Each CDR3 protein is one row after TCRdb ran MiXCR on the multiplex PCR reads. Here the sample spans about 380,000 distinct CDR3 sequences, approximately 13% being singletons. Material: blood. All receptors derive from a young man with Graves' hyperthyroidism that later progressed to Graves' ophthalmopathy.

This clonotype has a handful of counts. The CDR3, as DNA: TGCGCCAGCAGGCATGACAGGAATAACCGGGAGCTGTTTTTT. This codes for CASRHDRNNRELFF. The rearrangement uses TRBV4-1 and TRBJ2-2, with a weak D call TRBD1 (6 bases). This CDR3 has 14 residues. CDR1 and CDR2 from the germline V gene are MGHRA and YSYEKL. Trimming cost V 6 bases and J 9 bases, with 17 bases left between them.

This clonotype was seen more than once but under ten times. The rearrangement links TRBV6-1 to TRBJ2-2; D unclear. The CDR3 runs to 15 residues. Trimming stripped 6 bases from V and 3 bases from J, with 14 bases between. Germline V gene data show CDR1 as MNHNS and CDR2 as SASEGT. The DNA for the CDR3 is TGTGCCAGCAGCCACGGTGGGGATCACACCGGGGAGCTGTTTTTT. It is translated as CASSHGGDHTGELFF.

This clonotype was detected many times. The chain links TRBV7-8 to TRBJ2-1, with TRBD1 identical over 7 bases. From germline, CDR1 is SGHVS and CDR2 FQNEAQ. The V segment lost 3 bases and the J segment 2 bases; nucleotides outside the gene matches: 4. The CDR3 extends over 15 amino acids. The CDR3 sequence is CASSFRDSPYNEQFF. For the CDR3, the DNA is TGTGCCAGCAGCTTCCGGGACAGTCCCTACAATGAGCAGTTCTTC.

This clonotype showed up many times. The CDR3: CASSQGLYEQFF. In DNA, the CDR3 is TGTGCCAGCAGCCAAGGACTATATGAGCAGTTCTTC. V and J are TRBV3-1 and TRBJ2-1; D might be TRBD2 (5 bases). Germline V CDR1 and CDR2: LGHDT, YNNKEL (reference sequence). This CDR3 comprises 12 residues. V lost 1 base and J lost 8, with 6 bases in between.

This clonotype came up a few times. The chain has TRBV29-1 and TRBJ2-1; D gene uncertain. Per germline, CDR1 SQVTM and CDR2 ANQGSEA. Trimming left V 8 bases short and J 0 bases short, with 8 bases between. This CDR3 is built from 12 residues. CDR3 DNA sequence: TGCAGCTCTTATGGCTCCTACAATGAGCAGTTCTTC. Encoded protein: CSSYGSYNEQFF.

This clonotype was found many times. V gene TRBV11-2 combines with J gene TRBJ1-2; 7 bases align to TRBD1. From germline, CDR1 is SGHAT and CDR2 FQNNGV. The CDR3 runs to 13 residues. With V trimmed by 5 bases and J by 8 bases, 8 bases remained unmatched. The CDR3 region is CASSIYRGGGYTF. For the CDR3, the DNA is TGTGCCAGCAGCATCTACAGGGGAGGGGGCTACACCTTC.

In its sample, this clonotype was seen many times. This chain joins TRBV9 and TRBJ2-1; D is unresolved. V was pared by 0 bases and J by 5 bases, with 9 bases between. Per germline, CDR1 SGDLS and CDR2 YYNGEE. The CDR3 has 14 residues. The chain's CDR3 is CASSVDLGNNEQFF. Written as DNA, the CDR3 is TGTGCCAGCAGCGTAGACCTAGGAAACAATGAGCAGTTCTTC. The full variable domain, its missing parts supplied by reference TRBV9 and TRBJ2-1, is DSGVTQTPKHLITATGQRVTLRCSPRSGDLSVYWYQQSLDQGLQFLIQYYNGEERAKGNILERFSAQQFPDLHSELNLSSLELGDSALYFCASSVDLGNNEQFFGPGTRLTVL.

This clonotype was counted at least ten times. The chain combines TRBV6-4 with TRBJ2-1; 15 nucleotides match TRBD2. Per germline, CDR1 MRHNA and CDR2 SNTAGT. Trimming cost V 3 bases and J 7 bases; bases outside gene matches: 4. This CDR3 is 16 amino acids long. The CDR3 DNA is TGTGCCAGCAGTGAGATCGGGACTAGCGGGGGGAATGAGCAGTTCTTC. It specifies CASSEIGTSGGNEQFF.

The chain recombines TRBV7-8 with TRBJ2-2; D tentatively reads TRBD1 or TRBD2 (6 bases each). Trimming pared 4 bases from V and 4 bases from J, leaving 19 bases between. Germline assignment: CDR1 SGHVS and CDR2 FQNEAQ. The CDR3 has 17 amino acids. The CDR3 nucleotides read TGTGCCAGCAGCTCCGGGATTGGGGGGCGAGTCACCGGGGAGCTGTTTTTT. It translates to CASSSGIGGRVTGELFF.

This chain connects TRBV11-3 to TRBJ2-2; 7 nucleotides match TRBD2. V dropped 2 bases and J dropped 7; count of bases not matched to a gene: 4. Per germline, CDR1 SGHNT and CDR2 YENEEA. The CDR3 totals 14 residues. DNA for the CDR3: TGTGCCAGCAGCTTATCGGGGGGAGTCGGGGAGCTGTTTTTT. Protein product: CASSLSGGVGELFF.

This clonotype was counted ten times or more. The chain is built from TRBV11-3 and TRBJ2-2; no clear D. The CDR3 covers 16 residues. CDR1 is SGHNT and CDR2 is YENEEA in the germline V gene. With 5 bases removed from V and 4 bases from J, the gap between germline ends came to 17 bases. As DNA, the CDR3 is TGTGCCAGCAGCCCAGTTCTGGGTCTACCCACCGGGGAGCTGTTTTTT. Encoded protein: CASSPVLGLPTGELFF. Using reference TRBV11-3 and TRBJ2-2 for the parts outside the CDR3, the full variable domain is EAGVVQSPRYKIIEKKQPVAFWCNPISGHNTLYWYLQNLGQGPELLIRYENEEAVDDSQLPKDRFSAERLKGVDSTLKIQPAELGDSAVYLCASSPVLGLPTGELFFGEGSRLTVL.

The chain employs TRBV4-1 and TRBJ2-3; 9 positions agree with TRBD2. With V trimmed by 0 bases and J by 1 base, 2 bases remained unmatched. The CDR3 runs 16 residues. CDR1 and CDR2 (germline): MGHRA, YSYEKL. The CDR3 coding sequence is TGCGCCAGCAGCCAAGAGGTAGCGGGGGGCACAGATACGCAGTATTTT. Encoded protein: CASSQEVAGGTDTQYF.

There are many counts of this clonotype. The CDR3 sequence is CASSPGETGTYEQYF. The CDR3 region has the DNA TGTGCCAGCAGTCCTGGGGAGACAGGAACCTACGAGCAGTACTTC. This chain connects TRBV28 to TRBJ2-7; possibly TRBD1 for D (6 bases). Per the germline V gene, CDR1 is MDHEN and CDR2 is SYDVKM. The CDR3 is made up of 15 amino acids. V shed 5 bases and J shed 2 bases, with 16 bases lying between them.

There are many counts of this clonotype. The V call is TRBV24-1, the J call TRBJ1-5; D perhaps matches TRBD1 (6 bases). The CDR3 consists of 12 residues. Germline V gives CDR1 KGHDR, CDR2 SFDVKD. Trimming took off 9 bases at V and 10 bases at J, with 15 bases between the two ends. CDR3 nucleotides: TGTGCCACCCGGGGGGCGGTGGGACCCCAGCATTTT. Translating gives CATRGAVGPQHF.

The CDR3 DNA reads as TGTGCCAGCAGCCCTAACGGGATCGGGGACACTGAAGCTTTCTTT. Translation: CASSPNGIGDTEAFF. This rearrangement joins TRBV13 to TRBJ1-1; D not resolved. Trimming removed 5 bases at V and 3 bases at J, with 16 bases between. This CDR3 comprises 15 residues. Germline V gene lookup returns CDR1 PRHDT and CDR2 FYEKMQ (reference sequence). Together with reference TRBV13 and TRBJ1-1, the CDR3 gives the full variable domain: AAGVIQSPRHLIKEKRETATLKCYPIPRHDTVYWYQQGPGQDPQFLISFYEKMQSDKGSIPDRFSAQQFSDYHSELNMSSLELGDSALYFCASSPNGIGDTEAFFGQGTRLTVV.

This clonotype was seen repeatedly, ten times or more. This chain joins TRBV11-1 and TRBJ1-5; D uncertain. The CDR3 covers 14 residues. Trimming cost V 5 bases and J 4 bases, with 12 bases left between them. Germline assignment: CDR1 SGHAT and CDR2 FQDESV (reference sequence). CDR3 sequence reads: CASSPKTLNQPQHF. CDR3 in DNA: TGTGCCAGCAGCCCAAAGACACTAAATCAGCCCCAGCATTTT.

CDR3 sequence: CASSSLAGQGREKLFF. The CDR3, as DNA: TGCGCCAGCAGCTCTTTAGCGGGACAGGGTCGTGAAAAACTGTTTTTT. The V gene is TRBV5-1, the J gene TRBJ1-4; 9 bases agree with TRBD1. The CDR3 spans 16 residues. V dropped 3 bases and J dropped 7; count of bases not matched to a gene: 10. Per germline, CDR1 SGHRS and CDR2 YFSETQ.

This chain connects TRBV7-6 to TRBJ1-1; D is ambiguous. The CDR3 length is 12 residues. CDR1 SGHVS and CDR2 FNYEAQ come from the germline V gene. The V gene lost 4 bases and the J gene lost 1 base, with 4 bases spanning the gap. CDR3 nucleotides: TGTGCCAGCAGCTACCAGAACACTGAAGCTTTCTTT. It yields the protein CASSYQNTEAFF.

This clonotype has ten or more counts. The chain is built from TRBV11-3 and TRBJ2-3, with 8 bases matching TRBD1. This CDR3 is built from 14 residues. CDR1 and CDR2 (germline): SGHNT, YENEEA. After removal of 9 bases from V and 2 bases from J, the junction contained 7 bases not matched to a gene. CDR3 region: CASSPGQATDTQYF. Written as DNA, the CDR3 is TGTGCCAGTTCTCCGGGACAGGCCACAGATACGCAGTATTTT.

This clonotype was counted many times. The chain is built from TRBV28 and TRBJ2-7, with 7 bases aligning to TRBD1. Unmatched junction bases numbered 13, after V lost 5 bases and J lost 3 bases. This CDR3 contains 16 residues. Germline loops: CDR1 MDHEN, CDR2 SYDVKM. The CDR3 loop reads CASSTQGTATLYEQYF. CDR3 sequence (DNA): TGTGCCAGCAGTACACAGGGGACAGCCACCCTCTACGAGCAGTACTTC.